The 8 T cell receptor beta chains in this list originate from one sample, sequenced in a study of cytomegalovirus exposure and HLA in healthy donors. This table comes from immunoSEQ multiplex PCR, and its TCRdb copy is limited to in-frame clones, with some not included. The sample lists 120,000 or so clones; approximately 90% were seen once. Input material: PBMCs. These receptors all come from a woman between 18 and 29 years old in good health and CMV-seronegative.

This sequence joins TRBV6-1 and TRBJ1-2, with no clear D. The germline V gene has CDR1 MNHNS and CDR2 SASEGT. Between the trimmed V and J ends, which lost 0 bases and 4 bases, there was a span of 9 bases. This CDR3 contains 14 residues. The CDR3 region has the DNA TGTGCCAGCAGTGAAGCAGAGGTGCCCTATGGCTACACCTTC. It yields the protein CASSEAEVPYGYTF.

This chain connects TRBV28 to TRBJ2-1; possible D gene TRBD2, 6 bases. The CDR3 runs to 13 residues. Trimming took off 6 bases at V and 7 bases at J, with 13 bases between the two ends. Germline CDR1 MDHEN, CDR2 SYDVKM. For the CDR3, the DNA is TGTGCCAGCAGGCCCTCGGGGGAGAATGAGCAGTTCTTC. It is translated as CASRPSGENEQFF.

V usage is TRBV4-3 and J usage is TRBJ1-3; 7 nucleotides agree with TRBD1. The CDR3 has 15 amino acids. The germline CDR1 and CDR2 sequences are LGHNA and YSLEER. J was trimmed by 4 bases and V by 5 bases; bases with no gene match: 8. This CDR3 is CASSKTRDSGNTIYF. The CDR3 nucleotides are TGCGCCAGCAGCAAGACCCGGGACAGCGGAAACACCATATATTTT.

The V call is TRBV5-1, the J call TRBJ1-5, with TRBD1 identical over 8 bases. The trim removed 5 bases at V and 3 bases at J, leaving 7 bases unmatched. Germline CDR1 SGHRS, CDR2 YFSETQ. This CDR3 contains 15 residues. CDR3 in amino acids: CASRGGTGYNQPQHF. The CDR3 region has the DNA TGCGCCAGCAGGGGGGGGACAGGCTACAATCAGCCCCAGCATTTT.

The chain carries TRBV10-3 and TRBJ2-3; 11 bases map to TRBD2. CDR3 length: 17 residues. Germline CDR1 is ENHRY and CDR2 is SYGVKD. J was trimmed by 5 bases and V by 0 bases; bases with no gene match: 7. This CDR3 is CAISESLASGRIDTQYF. DNA for the CDR3: TGTGCCATCAGTGAGTCATTGGCTAGCGGGAGGATAGATACGCAGTATTTT.

The chain joins TRBV28 to TRBJ1-2; no firm D call. CDR3 length equals 12 residues. CDR1 and CDR2 (germline): MDHEN, SYDVKM. Trimming left V 11 bases short and J 1 base short, with 11 bases between. The CDR3 sequence: CASQSGNYGYTF. The CDR3 DNA reads as TGTGCCTCACAATCGGGTAACTATGGCTACACCTTC.

The genes are TRBV4-1 and TRBJ2-2; 8 nucleotides agree with TRBD1. Germline V CDR1 and CDR2: MGHRA, YSYEKL. The CDR3 is 15 residues long. Germline trimming cut 2 bases from V and 5 bases from J; bases unmatched to any gene: 4. This chain's CDR3 is CASSQPDRATGELFF. Written as DNA, the CDR3 is TGCGCCAGCAGCCAACCGGACAGGGCAACCGGGGAGCTGTTTTTT.

The rearrangement uses TRBV5-1 and TRBJ2-6, with no clear D. The germline gives CDR1 SGHRS, CDR2 YFSETQ. V dropped 5 bases and J dropped 4 bases, with 4 bases sitting between them. CDR3 length: 12 residues. The CDR3, as DNA: TGCGCCAGCAGTGCGGGGGCCAACGTCCTGACTTTC. This translates into CASSAGANVLTF.